This is a list of T cell receptor beta chains from one sample in a study of T cells in localized non-small cell lung cancer. Method: immunoSEQ multiplex PCR; TCRdb's copy keeps in-frame clones and lacks some. The profile shows 19,000 or so clones, around 83% of them singletons. Sequenced here: peripheral blood, sampled before any cancer treatment. The source is a male donor aged 60 or older with stage III lung adenocarcinoma. The CDR3 runs from the conserved cysteine through the conserved F or W. Rows give clone size only sometimes, using once, few, many, or a class for an expanded clone.

clone_size j_call v_call cdr3_aa
NA TRBJ1-1 TRBV18 CASSPRTNSPNTEAFF
NA TRBJ2-3 TRBV6-1 CASRRTASTDTQYF
NA TRBJ2-5 TRBV5-1 CASSPGTGMETQYF
NA TRBJ2-3 TRBV5-1 CASSSQPGSTDTQYF
NA TRBJ2-1 TRBV11-3 CASSPGLAGYNEQFF
few TRBJ2-3 TRBV9 CASSVSADTQYF
NA TRBJ1-2 TRBV2 CASSEETGWRYGYTF
NA TRBJ1-3 TRBV6-5 CASSYSTPNLGNTIYF
once TRBJ1-3 TRBV18 CASSLTDTIYF
NA TRBJ2-4 TRBV7-8 CASSPRGQVGIQYF
NA TRBJ1-4 TRBV4-1 CASSPYLTGPATNEKLFF
NA TRBJ1-1 TRBV7-9 CASSPQGHTEAFF
NA TRBJ2-2 TRBV13 CASSLGRGTGELFF
NA TRBJ2-6 TRBV5-5 CASSFARGASGANVLTF
NA TRBJ1-4 TRBV6-1 CASTGKGQPNEKLFF
NA TRBJ2-3 TRBV4-1 CASSQPTRGQGGFGTDTQYF
once TRBJ2-3 TRBV11-2 CASSLVIDPSSRGTQYF
few TRBJ2-2 TRBV19 CASSNRGLRELFF
few TRBJ2-4 TRBV5-1 CASSLAGLAGGLNIQYF
NA TRBJ2-1 TRBV2 CAGNRLAGGRGEQFF